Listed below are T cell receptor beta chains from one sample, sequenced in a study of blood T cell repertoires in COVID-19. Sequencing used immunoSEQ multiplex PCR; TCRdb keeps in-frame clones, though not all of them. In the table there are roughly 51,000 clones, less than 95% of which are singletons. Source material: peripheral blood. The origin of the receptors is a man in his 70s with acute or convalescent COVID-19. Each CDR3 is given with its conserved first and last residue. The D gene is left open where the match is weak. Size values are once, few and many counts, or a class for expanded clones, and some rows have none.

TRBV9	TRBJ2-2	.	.	CASRATASNTGELFF	TGTGCCAGTAGAGCGACAGCTTCGAACACCGGGGAGCTGTTTTTT
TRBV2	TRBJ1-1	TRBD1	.	CATAGQGTEAFF	TGTGCCACCGCCGGACAGGGCACTGAAGCTTTCTTT
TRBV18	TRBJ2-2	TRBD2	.	CASSPTSGGTGELFF	TGTGCCAGCTCACCTACTAGCGGTGGTACCGGGGAGCTGTTTTTT
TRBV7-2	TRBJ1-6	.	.	CASSSRGYNSPLHF	TGTGCCAGCAGCTCGCGGGGGTACAATTCACCCCTCCACTTT
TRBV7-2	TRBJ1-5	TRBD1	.	CASSSDRGGNQPQHF	TGTGCCAGCAGCTCGGACAGGGGCGGCAATCAGCCCCAGCATTTT
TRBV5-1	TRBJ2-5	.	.	CASSYPAGPQETQYF	TGCGCCAGCAGTTATCCTGCAGGGCCCCAAGAGACCCAGTACTTC
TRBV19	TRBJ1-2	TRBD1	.	CASKQGALGYTF	TGTGCCAGTAAGCAGGGGGCGCTTGGCTACACCTTC
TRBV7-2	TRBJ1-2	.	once	CASSLGPYRGAGSGYTF	TGTGCCAGCAGCTTAGGCCCCTACCGGGGGGCAGGGAGTGGCTACACCTTC
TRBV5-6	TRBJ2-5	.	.	CASSWPGARGETQYF	TGTGCCAGCAGCTGGCCGGGCGCCCGGGGAGAGACCCAGTACTTC
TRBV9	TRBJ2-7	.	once	CASSVGQLVADSYEQYF	TGTGCCAGCAGCGTAGGTCAGCTGGTAGCGGACTCCTACGAGCAGTACTTC
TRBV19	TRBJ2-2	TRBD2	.	CASSIEIPSGFYTGELFF	TGTGCCAGTAGTATCGAAATTCCTAGCGGGTTCTACACCGGGGAGCTGTTTTTT
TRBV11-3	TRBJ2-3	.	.	CASSLRQTDTQYF	TGTGCCAGCAGCTTAAGACAGACAGATACGCAGTATTTT
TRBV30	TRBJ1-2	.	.	CAWSLGGGDGYTF	TGTGCCTGGAGTCTAGGGGGGGGCGATGGCTACACCTTC
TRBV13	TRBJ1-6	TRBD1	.	CASSRLGTGGWDSPLHF	TGTGCCAGCAGCCGCCTCGGGACAGGGGGTTGGGATTCACCCCTCCACTTT
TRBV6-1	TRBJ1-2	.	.	CASSEIQGGYTF	TGTGCCAGCAGTGAGATACAGGGCGGCTACACCTTC
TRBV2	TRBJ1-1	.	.	CASSPGTKAFF	TGTGCCAGCAGCCCCGGGACAAAAGCTTTCTTT
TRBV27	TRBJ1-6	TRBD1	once	CASSFLTGGRSSYNSPLHF	TGTGCCAGCAGTTTCCTGACAGGGGGCAGGAGCTCCTATAATTCACCCCTCCACTTT
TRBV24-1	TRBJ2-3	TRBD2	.	CATSERAGRTDTQYF	TGTGCCACCAGTGAACGAGCGGGGCGTACAGATACGCAGTATTTT
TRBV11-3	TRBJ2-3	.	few	CASSLSASAGSTDTQYF	TGTGCCAGCAGTCTCTCCGCATCGGCGGGGAGCACAGATACGCAGTATTTT
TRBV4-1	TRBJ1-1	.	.	CASSQLTENTEAFF	TGCGCCAGCAGCCAACTCACAGAGAACACTGAAGCTTTCTTT
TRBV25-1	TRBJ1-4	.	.	CASRGRDSANEKLFF	TGTGCCAGCAGAGGGAGGGATTCGGCTAATGAAAAACTGTTTTTT
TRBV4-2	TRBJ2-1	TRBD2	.	CASSQSLTAGVQEQFF	TGTGCCAGCAGCCAATCACTCACGGCGGGGGTACAAGAGCAGTTCTTC
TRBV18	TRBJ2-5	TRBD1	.	CASSPGTEETQYF	TGTGCCAGCTCACCAGGGACAGAGGAGACCCAGTACTTC
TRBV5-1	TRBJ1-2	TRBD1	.	CASSPTGGNYGYTF	TGCGCCAGCAGCCCCACAGGGGGAAACTATGGCTACACCTTC
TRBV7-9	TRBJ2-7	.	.	CASSPSINLSEEEQYF	TGTGCCAGCAGCCCCAGCATCAATCTATCCGAGGAAGAGCAGTACTTC
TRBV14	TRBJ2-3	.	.	CASSQVLGGSTDTQYF	TGTGCCAGCAGCCAAGTCTTGGGGGGTAGCACAGATACGCAGTATTTT